These T cell receptor beta chains were read from a single sample in a study of T cell responses to AZD1222 COVID-19 vaccine. Sequencing used immunoSEQ multiplex PCR; TCRdb keeps in-frame clones, though not all of them. Of about 170,000 clones listed, 75% to 90% are singletons. The source was peripheral blood, collected 28 days after the second dose of the MenACWY control vaccine. These receptor sequences come from an adult who received the MenACWY meningococcal vaccine as a control. Each CDR3 is given with its conserved first and last residue. The D gene is left open where the match is weak. The size entry is marked missing in some rows and otherwise reads once, few, many or a size class.

-	TRBV7-8	once	TRBJ2-7	CASSFHQSYEQYF	TGTGCCAGCAGCTTTCACCAGTCCTACGAGCAGTACTTC
TRBD2	TRBV19	-	TRBJ2-2	CASSISGKVGELFF	TGTGCCAGTAGTATTAGCGGGAAGGTCGGGGAGCTGTTTTTT
-	TRBV19	once	TRBJ1-1	CASRIPGPQASAFF	TGTGCCAGTAGGATCCCGGGACCTCAAGCTTCAGCTTTCTTT
TRBD1	TRBV7-9	-	TRBJ2-5	CASSWTGEETQYF	TGTGCCAGCAGCTGGACAGGGGAAGAGACCCAGTACTTC
-	TRBV28	once	TRBJ2-6	CASSSGTTGANVLTF	TGTGCCAGCAGCTCGGGGACAACTGGGGCCAACGTCCTGACTTTC
TRBD1	TRBV4-1	-	TRBJ1-5	CASSQVTGGNQPQHF	TGCGCCAGCAGCCAGGTTACAGGGGGCAATCAGCCCCAGCATTTT
-	TRBV10-3	-	TRBJ2-7	CAIQRRADYEQYF	TGTGCCATCCAGAGGAGGGCGGATTACGAGCAGTACTTC
-	TRBV30	-	TRBJ2-7	CAWTLQGGEQYF	TGTGCCTGGACACTCCAGGGGGGCGAGCAGTACTTC
-	TRBV28	-	TRBJ1-6	CASTYQGEDSPLHF	TGTGCCAGCACGTACCAGGGTGAGGACTCACCCCTCCACTTT
TRBD1	TRBV7-3	-	TRBJ2-1	CASSPLGQGRRNEQFF	TGTGCCAGCAGCCCCCTGGGACAGGGTAGGCGCAATGAGCAGTTCTTC
-	TRBV5-6	once	TRBJ1-1	CASSLVINTEAFF	TGTGCCAGCAGCTTGGTTATAAACACTGAAGCTTTCTTT
-	TRBV15	once	TRBJ1-3	CATSRDPGSGNTIYF	TGTGCCACCAGCAGAGATCCCGGCTCTGGAAACACCATATATTTT
-	TRBV29-1	-	TRBJ2-4	CSGGDKNIQYF	TGCAGCGGGGGGGATAAAAACATTCAGTACTTC
-	TRBV7-8	-	TRBJ1-5	CASSPGQPSNQPQHF	TGTGCCAGCAGCCCCGGGCAGCCTAGCAATCAGCCCCAGCATTTT
-	TRBV3-1/TRBV3-2	-	TRBJ1-4	CASSLVRGPEEKLFF	TGTGCCAGCAGCCTCGTCAGGGGTCCTGAGGAAAAACTGTTTTTT
TRBD2	TRBV24-1	-	TRBJ2-1	CATSDKLAESYNEQFF	TGTGCCACCAGTGACAAACTAGCGGAATCCTACAATGAGCAGTTCTTC
-	TRBV18	many	TRBJ1-2	CASSPFNGDGHGYTF	TGTGCCAGCTCACCGTTCAACGGGGACGGGCATGGCTACACCTTC
-	TRBV7-3	-	TRBJ2-1	CASSFTGGAGPYNEQFF	TGTGCCAGCAGTTTCACAGGGGGAGCGGGACCCTACAATGAGCAGTTCTTC
-	TRBV7-9	-	TRBJ1-1	CASSGRTATEAFF	TGTGCCAGCAGCGGTCGGACAGCTACTGAAGCTTTCTTT
-	TRBV18	-	TRBJ2-7	CASSTGVSLSEQYF	TGTGCCAGCTCTACGGGAGTATCCCTCAGCGAGCAGTACTTC
-	TRBV10-3	-	TRBJ1-3	CAISESRGLGNTIYF	TGTGCCATCAGTGAGTCAAGGGGGTTGGGAAACACCATATATTTT
TRBD1	TRBV7-2	few	TRBJ1-1	CASRKTGRNTEAFF	TGTGCCAGCAGAAAGACAGGGCGAAACACTGAAGCTTTCTTT
-	TRBV6-5	-	TRBJ1-5	CASSLDTQPQHF	TGTGCCAGCAGTCTGGACACTCAGCCCCAGCATTTT
-	TRBV10-3	-	TRBJ2-5	CAIGNRETQYF	TGTGCCATCGGGAATCGAGAGACCCAGTACTTC
-	TRBV12-5	-	TRBJ1-1	CASGPDTALNTEAFF	TGTGCTAGTGGCCCGGACACAGCTTTGAACACTGAAGCTTTCTTT
-	TRBV18	-	TRBJ2-2	CASSPYFNTGELFF	TGTGCCAGCTCACCATACTTTAACACCGGGGAGCTGTTTTTT
-	TRBV18	-	TRBJ2-3	CASSPLDGNTQYF	TGTGCCAGCTCACCGCTTGACGGTAATACGCAGTATTTT
-	TRBV6-6	-	TRBJ2-5	CASTLGGGQETQYF	TGTGCCAGCACTCTTGGCGGAGGGCAAGAGACCCAGTACTTC
-	TRBV7-2	-	TRBJ2-1	CASSGGAGGYTLYNEQFF	TGTGCCAGCAGCGGAGGAGCTGGGGGGTATACCCTCTACAATGAGCAGTTCTTC
TRBD2	TRBV6-6	-	TRBJ2-7	CAILGRADEQYF	TGTGCCATCCTGGGGAGGGCGGACGAGCAGTACTTC
TRBD2	TRBV10-3	-	TRBJ2-1	CAIAGGISDEQFF	TGTGCCATCGCGGGGGGTATCAGCGATGAGCAGTTCTTC
-	TRBV15	-	TRBJ2-6	CATSRGPSSGANVLTF	TGTGCCACCAGCAGAGGGCCTAGCTCTGGGGCCAACGTCCTGACTTTC
-	TRBV29-1	-	TRBJ2-2	CSASLSGANTGELFF	TGCAGCGCCTCTCTTAGTGGTGCGAACACCGGGGAGCTGTTTTTT
TRBD1	TRBV5-1	-	TRBJ2-5	CASSTTGSGKTQYF	TGCGCCAGCAGCACGACAGGGTCAGGGAAGACCCAGTACTTC
-	TRBV29-1	-	TRBJ1-2	CSVEDFGKDGYTF	TGCAGCGTTGAAGATTTCGGGAAGGATGGCTACACCTTC
-	TRBV27	once	TRBJ1-1	CASSLLSSVTEAFF	TGTGCCAGCAGTTTACTGTCATCGGTCACTGAAGCTTTCTTT
TRBD1	TRBV19	-	TRBJ1-3	CATRDRVRVGNTIYF	TGTGCCACCCGGGACAGGGTGAGAGTTGGAAACACCATATATTTT
TRBD1	TRBV6-5	few	TRBJ1-2	CASNEYRGSDGYTF	TGTGCCAGCAACGAATACAGGGGGTCCGATGGCTACACCTTC
-	TRBV6-1	-	TRBJ1-5	CASSAGQLDSNQPQHF	TGTGCCAGCAGTGCTGGACAGTTAGATAGCAATCAGCCCCAGCATTTT
TRBD1	TRBV6-2/TRBV6-3	-	TRBJ2-5	CASSRGQGLEGPYF	TGTGCCAGCAGCCGCGGACAGGGGCTGGAGGGACCGTACTTC
-	TRBV9	few	TRBJ2-2	CASSLRTGELFF	TGTGCCAGCAGTTTAAGGACCGGGGAGCTGTTTTTT
-	TRBV4-1	-	TRBJ2-5	CASSQASEPPPETQYF	TGCGCCAGCAGCCAAGCTAGCGAACCCCCTCCGGAGACCCAGTACTTC
TRBD1	TRBV28	-	TRBJ2-5	CASGRQGTETQYF	TGTGCCAGCGGCCGACAGGGAACAGAGACCCAGTACTTC